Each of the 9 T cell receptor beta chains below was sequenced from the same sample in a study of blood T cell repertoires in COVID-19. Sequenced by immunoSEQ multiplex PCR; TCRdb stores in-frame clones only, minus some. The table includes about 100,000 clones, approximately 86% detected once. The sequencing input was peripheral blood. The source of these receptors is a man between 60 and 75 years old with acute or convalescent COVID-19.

CDR3 coding DNA: TGTGCCAGTAGTATCCCAGGTGGGGAGACCCAGTACTTC. It codes for CASSIPGGETQYF. J is TRBJ2-5 and V is TRBV19; D is undetermined. Trimming took 3 bases from V and 5 from J, leaving 10 bases between them. Germline V gene lookup returns CDR1 LNHDA and CDR2 SQIVND (reference sequence). The CDR3 length is 13 residues.

This chain's CDR3 is CTSNGLDGVGTGELFF. The CDR3 region has the DNA TGCACCAGTAATGGACTAGACGGGGTTGGCACCGGGGAGCTGTTTTTT. This sequence joins TRBV1 and TRBJ2-2; TRBD2 is the table's D call and was not checked against the DNA. TRBV1 is given as a pseudogene. This CDR3 is 16 amino acids long.

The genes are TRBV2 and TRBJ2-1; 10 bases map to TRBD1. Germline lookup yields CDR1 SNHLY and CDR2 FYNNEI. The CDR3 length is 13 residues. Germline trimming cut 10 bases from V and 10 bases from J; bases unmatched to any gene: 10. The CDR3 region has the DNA TGTGCCACCTCTCCGACAGGGGGCTTCGAGCAGTTCTTC. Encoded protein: CATSPTGGFEQFF.

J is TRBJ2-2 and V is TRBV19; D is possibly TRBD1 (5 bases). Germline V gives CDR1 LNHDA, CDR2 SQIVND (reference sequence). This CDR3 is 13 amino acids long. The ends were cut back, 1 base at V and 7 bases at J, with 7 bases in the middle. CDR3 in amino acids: CASSIVGLGELFF. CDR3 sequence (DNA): TGTGCCAGTAGTATAGTGGGGCTCGGGGAGCTGTTTTTT.

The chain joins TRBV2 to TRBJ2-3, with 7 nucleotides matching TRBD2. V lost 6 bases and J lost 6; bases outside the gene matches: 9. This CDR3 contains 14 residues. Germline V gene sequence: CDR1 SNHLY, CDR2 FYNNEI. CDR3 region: CASSRGVSLDTQYF. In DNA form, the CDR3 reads TGTGCCAGCAGCCGGGGGGTTTCTTTGGATACGCAGTATTTT.

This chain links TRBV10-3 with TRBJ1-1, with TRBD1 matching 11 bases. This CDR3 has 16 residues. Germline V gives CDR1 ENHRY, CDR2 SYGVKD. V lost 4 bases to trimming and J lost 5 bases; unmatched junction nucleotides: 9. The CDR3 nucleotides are TGTGCCATCAGTGGTGCCGGGACAGGGGGGAGGACTGAAGCTTTCTTT. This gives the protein CAISGAGTGGRTEAFF.

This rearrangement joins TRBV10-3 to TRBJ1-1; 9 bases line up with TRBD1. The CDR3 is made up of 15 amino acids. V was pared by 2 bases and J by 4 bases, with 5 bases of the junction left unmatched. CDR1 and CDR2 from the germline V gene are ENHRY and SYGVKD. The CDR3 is CAISEPWTGVTEAFF. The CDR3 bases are TGTGCCATCAGTGAGCCCTGGACAGGGGTCACTGAAGCTTTCTTT.

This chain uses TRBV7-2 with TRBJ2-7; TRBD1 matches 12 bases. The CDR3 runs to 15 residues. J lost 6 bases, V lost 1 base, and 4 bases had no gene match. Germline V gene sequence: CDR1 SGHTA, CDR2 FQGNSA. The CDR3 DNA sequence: TGTGCCAGCAGCTTAGGAGGGACAGGGGGCGCCGAGCAGTACTTC. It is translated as CASSLGGTGGAEQYF. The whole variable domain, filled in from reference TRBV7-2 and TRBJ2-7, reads GAGVSQSPSNKVTEKGKDVELRCDPISGHTALYWYRQSLGQGLEFLIYFQGNSAPDKSGLPSDRFSAERTGGSVSTLTIQRTQQEDSAVYLCASSLGGTGGAEQYFGPGTRLTVT.

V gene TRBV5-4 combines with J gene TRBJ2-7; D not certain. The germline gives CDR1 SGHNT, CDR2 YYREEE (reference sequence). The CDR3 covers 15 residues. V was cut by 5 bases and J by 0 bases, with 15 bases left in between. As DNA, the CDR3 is TGTGCCAGCAGACCCGGCGGTTTCAGCTCCTACGAGCAGTACTTC. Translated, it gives CASRPGGFSSYEQYF.